Reported below is one TCR beta chain. These data come from a study of beta chain features in type 1 diabetes. Since all of the isolated RNA was reverse transcribed, expressed TCRB transcripts were what got sequenced. TCRdb keeps only in-frame clones here, not all; method: immunoSEQ multiplex PCR. The sample lists over 350,000 clones, roughly 16% occurring once. This CDR3 has 18 amino acids. J gave up 9 bases and V 0 bases, and 8 bases lay outside the gene matches. Germline assignment: CDR1 SGHDN and CDR2 FVKESK. V and J are TRBV14 and TRBJ2-1; TRBD2 matches 16 bases. Sequencing was done on a sample of naive CD4+ T cells from blood. The sequence was obtained from a young woman in good health. Here the CDR3 DNA reads TGTGCCAGCAGCCAAGATCTAGGGACTAGCGGGAGGGCCGGTGAGCAGTTCTTC. Its translation: CASSQDLGTSGRAGEQFF.